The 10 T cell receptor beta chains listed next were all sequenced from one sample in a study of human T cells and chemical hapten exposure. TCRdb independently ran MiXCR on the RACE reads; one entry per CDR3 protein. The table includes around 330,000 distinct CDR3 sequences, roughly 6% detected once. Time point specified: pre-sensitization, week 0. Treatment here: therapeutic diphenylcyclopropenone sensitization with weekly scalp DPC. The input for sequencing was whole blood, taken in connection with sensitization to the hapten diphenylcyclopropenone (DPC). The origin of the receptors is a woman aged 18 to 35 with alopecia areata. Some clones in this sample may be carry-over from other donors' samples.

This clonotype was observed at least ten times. In nucleotides, the CDR3 is TGTGCCAGCAGCAGCCACGACAGGGGGGAGACTAATGAAAAACTGTTTTTT. It translates to CASSSHDRGETNEKLFF. This chain connects TRBV13 to TRBJ1-4, with TRBD1 matching over 9 bases. The V and J ends lost 5 bases and 2 bases, in that order; junction bases with no gene match: 9. The V gene's germline CDR1 is PRHDT and CDR2 FYEKMQ (reference sequence). CDR3 size: 17 residues.

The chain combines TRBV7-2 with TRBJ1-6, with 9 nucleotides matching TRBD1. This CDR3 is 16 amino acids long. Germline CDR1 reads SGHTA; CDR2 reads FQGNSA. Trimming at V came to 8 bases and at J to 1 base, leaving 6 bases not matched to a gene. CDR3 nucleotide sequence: TGTGCCAGCGGACAACAGGGGGCATCCTATAATTCACCCCTCCACTTT. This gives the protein CASGQQGASYNSPLHF. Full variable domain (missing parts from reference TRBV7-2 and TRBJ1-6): GAGVSQSPSNKVTEKGKDVELRCDPISGHTALYWYRQSLGQGLEFLIYFQGNSAPDKSGLPSDRFSAERTGGSVSTLTIQRTQQEDSAVYLCASGQQGASYNSPLHFGNGTRLTVT.

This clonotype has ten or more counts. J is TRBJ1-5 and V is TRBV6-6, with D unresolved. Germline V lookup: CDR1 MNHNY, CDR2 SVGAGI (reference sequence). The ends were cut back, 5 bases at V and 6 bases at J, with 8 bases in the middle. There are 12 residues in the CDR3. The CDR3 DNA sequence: TGTGCCAGCAGTCACGACTCTCAGCCCCAGCATTTT. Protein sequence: CASSHDSQPQHF.

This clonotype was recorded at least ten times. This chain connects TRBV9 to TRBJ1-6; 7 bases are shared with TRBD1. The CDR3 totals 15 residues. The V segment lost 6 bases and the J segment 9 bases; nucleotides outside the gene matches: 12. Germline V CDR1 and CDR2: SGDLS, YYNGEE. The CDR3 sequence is CASTPGGGYGSPLHF. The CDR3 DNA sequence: TGTGCCAGCACCCCAGGGGGGGGGTATGGTTCACCCCTCCACTTT.

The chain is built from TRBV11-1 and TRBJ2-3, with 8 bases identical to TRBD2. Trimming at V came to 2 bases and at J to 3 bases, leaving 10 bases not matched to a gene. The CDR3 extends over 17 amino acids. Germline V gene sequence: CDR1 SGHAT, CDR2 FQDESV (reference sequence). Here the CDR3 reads CASSLLVSGGGTDTQYF. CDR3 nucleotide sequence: TGTGCCAGCAGCTTACTTGTAAGCGGGGGCGGGACAGATACGCAGTATTTT.

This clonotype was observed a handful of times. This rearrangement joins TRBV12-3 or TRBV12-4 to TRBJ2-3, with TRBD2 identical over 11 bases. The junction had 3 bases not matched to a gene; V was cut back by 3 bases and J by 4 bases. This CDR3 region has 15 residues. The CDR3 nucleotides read TGTGCCAGCAGTTTTAGCGGGGGGGCCGCAGATACGCAGTATTTT. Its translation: CASSFSGGAADTQYF.

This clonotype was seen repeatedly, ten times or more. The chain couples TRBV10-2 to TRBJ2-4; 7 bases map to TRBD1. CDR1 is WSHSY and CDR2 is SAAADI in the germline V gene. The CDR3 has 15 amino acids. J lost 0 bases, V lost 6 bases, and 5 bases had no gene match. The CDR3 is CASRDRQLAKNIQYF. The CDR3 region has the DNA TGCGCCAGCAGGGACAGGCAACTAGCCAAAAACATTCAGTACTTC.

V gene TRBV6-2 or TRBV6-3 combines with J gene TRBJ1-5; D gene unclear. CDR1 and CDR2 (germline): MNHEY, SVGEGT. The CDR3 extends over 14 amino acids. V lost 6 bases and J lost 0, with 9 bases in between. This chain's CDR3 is CASSGLNSNQPQHF. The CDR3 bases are TGTGCCAGCAGCGGACTTAATAGCAATCAGCCCCAGCATTTT.

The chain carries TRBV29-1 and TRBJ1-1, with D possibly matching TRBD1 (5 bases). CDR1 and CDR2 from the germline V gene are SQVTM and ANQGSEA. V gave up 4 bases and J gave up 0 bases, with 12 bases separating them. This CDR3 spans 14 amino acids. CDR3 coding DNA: TGCAGCGTTGGGAGGACAATCATGAACACTGAAGCTTTCTTT. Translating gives CSVGRTIMNTEAFF.

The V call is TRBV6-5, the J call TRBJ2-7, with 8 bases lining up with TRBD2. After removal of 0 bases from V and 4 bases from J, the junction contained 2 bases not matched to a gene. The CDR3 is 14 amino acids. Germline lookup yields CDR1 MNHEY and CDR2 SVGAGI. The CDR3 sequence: CASSYSTSGYEQYF. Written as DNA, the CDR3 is TGTGCCAGCAGTTACTCAACTAGCGGTTACGAGCAGTACTTC.